This T cell receptor (beta chain) was observed in a study of T cell repertoires in cytomegalovirus infection. TCRdb fed the reads into MiXCR, producing one record per CDR3 protein. This sample carries 630,000 or so distinct CDR3 sequences, about 24% of them seen once, and the ten largest clones take approximately 8.2%. There are 14 residues in the CDR3. V lost 4 bases, J lost 5 bases, and 15 bases lay in between. CDR1 is SGHDN, CDR2 FVKESK, per germline. The material sequenced was CD8+ T cells from PBMCs. This TCR came from a human donor in good health (CMV status not recorded). Some clones in this sample may be carry-over from other donors' samples. The rearrangement links TRBV14 to TRBJ2-7; D gene unclear. The CDR3 region is CASSPGRYLNEQYF. Here the CDR3 DNA reads TGTGCCAGCAGCCCCGGCAGGTACCTCAACGAGCAGTACTTC.